The 4 T cell receptor beta chains presented below share a single source sample, sequenced in a study of tumor and adjacent non-tumor tissue in lung cancer. No cell sorting was done before RNA was extracted from the tissue. This non-tumor lung sample came from over 3 cm beyond the tumor edge. A modified ARM-PCR protocol with three rounds of nested PCR amplified TCRbeta. TCRdb re-called the multiplex PCR reads with MiXCR, one entry per CDR3 protein. The profile shows tens of thousands of distinct CDR3 sequences, 60% to 80% of them singletons. The sequenced sample was distant non-tumor lung tissue. The receptors stem from an older woman with non-small cell lung cancer.

As for this clonotype: Without the conserved terminal phenylalanine or tryptophan, this CDR3 likely stems from a read error. The chain carries TRBV29-1 and TRBJ1-2, with D possibly matching TRBD1 (6 bases). The CDR3 contains 13 residues. V dropped 8 bases and J dropped 5 bases, with 18 bases sitting between them. Germline CDR1 is SQVTM and CDR2 is ANQGSEA. CDR3 DNA: TGCAGCTTTCCGGGACAAGGGGGTTATGGCTACACCCTC. Amino acid sequence: CSFPGQGGYGYTL.

As concerns this clonotype: This may be a read error, as it is one base from a much larger clone. The genes are TRBV7-2 and TRBJ2-5, with 8 positions matching TRBD1. Germline V gene data show CDR1 as SGHTA and CDR2 as FQGNSA. CDR3 length: 14 amino acids. The CDR3 DNA sequence: TGTGCCAGCAGCTTATTAGGGACAGGAGAGACCCGGTACTTC. Its protein is CASSLLGTGETRYF.

On this clonotype: At one end the junction does not follow the germline gene, possibly because of a read error. This rearrangement joins TRBV6-2 or TRBV6-3 to TRBJ2-7; TRBD1 aligns across 9 bases. The germline CDR1 and CDR2 sequences are MNHEY and SVGEGT. The CDR3 spans 15 residues. CDR3 in DNA: TGTGCCAACAGTTACTCCGGGGACAGGGTCTACGTGCAGTACTTC. Its translation is CANSYSGDRVYVQYF.

In the case of this clonotype: A clone one base away is much larger, so this may be a read error. This chain joins TRBV30 and TRBJ1-5; 8 nucleotides agree with TRBD1. Germline CDR1 GTSNPN, CDR2 SVGIG (reference sequence). There are 13 residues in the CDR3. CDR3 in amino acids: CAWSRQGNQRQHF. The CDR3 nucleotides read TGTGCCTGGTCGAGACAGGGGAATCAGCGCCAGCATTTT.